The 27 T cell receptor beta chains reported below all come from one sample, sequenced in a study of control samples from healthy donors and cancer patients. Only in-frame clones appear in the TCRdb table, and some are missing; sequencing was by immunoSEQ multiplex PCR. This table holds roughly 450,000 clones, roughly 90% found once. The sample consisted of PBMCs. Receptors were obtained from a man aged 40-55 years with head and neck cancer.

The chain links TRBV6-5 to TRBJ2-7; maybe TRBD1 (6 bases). This CDR3 has 14 residues. CDR1 and CDR2 from the germline V gene are MNHEY and SVGAGI. V was clipped by 6 bases and J by 4 bases, with 16 bases between them. CDR3: CASRPRDTSYEQYF. As DNA, the CDR3 is TGTGCCAGCAGACCTAGGGACACAAGTTACGAGCAGTACTTC.

The table lists this clone with a count of one. The chain recombines TRBV9 with TRBJ1-2; D is uncertain. The CDR3 has 15 residues. The ends were cut back, 4 bases at V and 4 bases at J, with 17 bases in the middle. CDR1 is SGDLS, CDR2 YYNGEE, per germline. The CDR3 nucleotides read TGTGCCAGCAGCATCCAGGCCGTAACCTCCTATGGCTACACCTTC. This sequence encodes CASSIQAVTSYGYTF.

This chain connects TRBV19 to TRBJ2-7, with D uncertain. V was shortened by 1 base and J by 7 bases, with 5 bases between the two germline ends. The CDR3 is 11 amino acids. Germline assignment: CDR1 LNHDA and CDR2 SQIVND (reference sequence). The CDR3, as DNA: TGTGCCAGTAGTATAGGGGGAGAGCAGTACTTC. This gives the protein CASSIGGEQYF.

V usage is TRBV30 and J usage is TRBJ2-4; perhaps TRBD2 as D (5 bases). This CDR3 spans 15 amino acids. In germline, CDR1 is GTSNPN, CDR2 SVGIG (reference sequence). Trimming removed 7 bases from V and 0 bases from J, with 16 bases in between. CDR3 coding DNA: TGTGCCTTCCAAGAGGGTACGGTAGCCAAAAACATTCAGTACTTC. Translating gives CAFQEGTVAKNIQYF.

The DNA of the CDR3 is TGCGCCAGCAGCCCCACTCGCGCCTACGAGCAGTACTTC. Its protein product is CASSPTRAYEQYF. The chain couples TRBV5-1 to TRBJ2-7; D unresolved. The CDR3 has 13 amino acids. V lost 4 bases and J 2 bases, leaving 10 bases between the germline ends. The germline V gene encodes CDR1 SGHRS and CDR2 YFSETQ. Full variable domain (remainder filled in from reference TRBV5-1 and TRBJ2-7): KAGVTQTPRYLIKTRGQQVTLSCSPISGHRSVSWYQQTPGQGLQFLFEYFSETQRNKGNFPGRFSGRQFSNSRSEMNVSTLELGDSALYLCASSPTRAYEQYFGPGTRLTVT.

The genes are TRBV7-2 and TRBJ1-1; no clear D gene. The CDR3 spans 12 residues. Germline V gene lookup returns CDR1 SGHTA and CDR2 FQGNSA. V gave up 3 bases and J gave up 7 bases, with 9 bases separating them. The CDR3 protein is CASSLIGIEAFF. The CDR3 DNA follows: TGTGCCAGCAGCTTGATAGGGATTGAAGCTTTCTTT.

The J gene is TRBJ2-7, the V gene TRBV27; the D gene is possibly TRBD2 (7 bases). V lost 4 bases to trimming and J lost 4 bases, with 14 bases between them. CDR3 length: 14 amino acids. The V gene's germline CDR1 is MNHEY and CDR2 SMNVEV (reference sequence). This chain's CDR3 is CASSSGGGQYEQYF. Written as DNA, the CDR3 is TGTGCCAGCAGTTCTGGGGGGGGCCAATACGAGCAGTACTTC.

V is TRBV6-6 and J is TRBJ2-6; D remains ambiguous. The CDR3 is made up of 19 amino acids. Germline CDR1 reads MNHNY; CDR2 reads SVGAGI (reference sequence). Trimming stripped 5 bases from V and 0 bases from J, with 20 bases between. CDR3 DNA: TGTGCCAGCAGTCCTCCCTTCTCGGGTATGGGCTCTGGGGCCAACGTCCTGACTTTC. Translated, it gives CASSPPFSGMGSGANVLTF.

The gene calls are TRBV11-2 and TRBJ2-2, with D possibly called TRBD1 or TRBD2 (5 bases each). The V end lost 5 bases, the J end lost 1 base, and 14 bases lay between the germline ends. The germline V gene encodes CDR1 SGHAT and CDR2 FQNNGV. This CDR3 region has 16 residues. CDR3 region: CASSPARGVNTGELFF. Here the CDR3 DNA reads TGTGCCAGCAGCCCCGCGAGGGGAGTGAACACCGGGGAGCTGTTTTTT. Based on the CDR3 plus reference TRBV11-2 and TRBJ2-2, the full variable domain is EAGVAQSPRYKIIEKRQSVAFWCNPISGHATLYWYQQILGQGPKLLIQFQNNGVVDDSQLPKDRFSAERLKGVDSTLKIQPAKLEDSAVYLCASSPARGVNTGELFFGEGSRLTVL.

This rearrangement joins TRBV9 to TRBJ1-2; D call uncertain. Germline V gene lookup returns CDR1 SGDLS and CDR2 YYNGEE. V was trimmed by 0 bases and J by 3 bases, leaving 9 bases between them. The CDR3 loop spans 14 amino acids. CDR3 region: CASSVGPPDYGYTF. Written as DNA, the CDR3 is TGTGCCAGCAGCGTAGGACCCCCGGACTATGGCTACACCTTC. Based on the CDR3 plus reference TRBV9 and TRBJ1-2, the full variable domain is DSGVTQTPKHLITATGQRVTLRCSPRSGDLSVYWYQQSLDQGLQFLIQYYNGEERAKGNILERFSAQQFPDLHSELNLSSLELGDSALYFCASSVGPPDYGYTFGSGTRLTVV.

The chain couples TRBV15 to TRBJ2-7; possibly TRBD1 for D (6 bases). The CDR3 consists of 14 residues. Per germline, CDR1 LNHNV and CDR2 YYDKDF (reference sequence). Trimming removed 3 bases at V and 3 bases at J, with 12 bases between. The CDR3 loop reads CATSSGQRNYEQYF. CDR3 nucleotides: TGTGCCACCAGCAGCGGACAGAGAAACTACGAGCAGTACTTC.

The rearrangement links TRBV4-3 to TRBJ1-2; 9 bases fit TRBD1. V was pared by 1 base and J by 1 base, with 13 bases of the junction left unmatched. The CDR3 covers 19 residues. Germline values: CDR1 LGHNA, CDR2 YSLEER. CDR3 nucleotides: TGCGCCAGCAGCCAAGCCAAGCCCAGGAGGACAGGGGATAACTATGGCTACACCTTC. It codes for CASSQAKPRRTGDNYGYTF.

The V gene is TRBV7-2, the J gene TRBJ1-5, with a tentative D call TRBD1 (5 bases). The CDR3 contains 14 residues. The V gene lost 3 bases and the J gene lost 1 base, with 7 bases spanning the gap. Germline assignment: CDR1 SGHTA and CDR2 FQGNSA. CDR3 residues: CASSFRGSNQPQHF. CDR3 nucleotides: TGTGCCAGCAGCTTCCGGGGGAGCAATCAGCCCCAGCATTTT. Supplemented by reference TRBV7-2 and TRBJ1-5, the full variable domain reads GAGVSQSPSNKVTEKGKDVELRCDPISGHTALYWYRQSLGQGLEFLIYFQGNSAPDKSGLPSDRFSAERTGGSVSTLTIQRTQQEDSAVYLCASSFRGSNQPQHFGDGTRLSIL.

The V and J genes are TRBV7-2 and TRBJ1-1; maybe TRBD1 (6 bases). V lost 5 bases, J lost 0 bases, and 10 bases lay in between. Germline V gene lookup returns CDR1 SGHTA and CDR2 FQGNSA. This CDR3 spans 14 amino acids. CDR3 DNA sequence: TGTGCCAGCAGCGTAGGACAGTTGAACACTGAAGCTTTCTTT. Its protein product is CASSVGQLNTEAFF.

The sample holds one count of this clone. The CDR3 DNA sequence: TGTGCCAGCGGGGGTGTAGAAGTCAGGGGTAAAGCTGGAAACACCATATATTTT. This encodes CASGGVEVRGKAGNTIYF. The rearrangement uses TRBV9 and TRBJ1-3; D may be TRBD1 (6 bases). In germline, CDR1 is SGDLS, CDR2 YYNGEE. The ends were cut back, 7 bases at V and 2 bases at J, with 25 bases in the middle. The CDR3 is 18 amino acids.

The gene calls are TRBV5-1 and TRBJ1-2, with TRBD1 matching 7 bases. The junction had 6 bases not matched to a gene; V was cut back by 6 bases and J by 4 bases. Germline CDR1 SGHRS, CDR2 YFSETQ. The CDR3 runs to 13 residues. The CDR3 nucleotides read TGCGCCAGCACTACGGACAGGAGCTATGGCTACACCTTC. Protein product: CASTTDRSYGYTF. The full variable domain, with the rest looked up from reference TRBV5-1 and TRBJ1-2, is KAGVTQTPRYLIKTRGQQVTLSCSPISGHRSVSWYQQTPGQGLQFLFEYFSETQRNKGNFPGRFSGRQFSNSRSEMNVSTLELGDSALYLCASTTDRSYGYTFGSGTRLTVV.

The rearrangement joins TRBV11-2 to TRBJ2-7, with a weak D call TRBD2 (5 bases). The V end lost 3 bases, the J end lost 1 base, and 10 bases lay between the germline ends. Germline lookup yields CDR1 SGHAT and CDR2 FQNNGV. The CDR3 is 14 amino acids. DNA of the CDR3: TGTGCCAGCAGCTTCAGGACTCAATCCTACGAGCAGTACTTC. Protein product: CASSFRTQSYEQYF. The entire variable domain, with the rest obtained from reference TRBV11-2 and TRBJ2-7, is as follows: EAGVAQSPRYKIIEKRQSVAFWCNPISGHATLYWYQQILGQGPKLLIQFQNNGVVDDSQLPKDRFSAERLKGVDSTLKIQPAKLEDSAVYLCASSFRTQSYEQYFGPGTRLTVT.

This chain links TRBV5-4 with TRBJ1-1; D is possibly TRBD1 (6 bases). The CDR3 runs 13 residues. The germline V gene has CDR1 SGHNT and CDR2 YYREEE (reference sequence). V was cut by 9 bases and J by 1 base, with 13 bases left in between. As DNA, the CDR3 is TGTGCCATCGATGCCAGGGGGAACACTGAAGCTTTCTTT. Protein sequence: CAIDARGNTEAFF.

This clone is a singleton in its sample. The chain couples TRBV19 to TRBJ1-1; D uncertain. The V gene's germline CDR1 is LNHDA and CDR2 SQIVND (reference sequence). This CDR3 comprises 15 residues. V lost 5 bases, J lost 0 bases, and 13 bases lay in between. The CDR3 protein is CASSLYSLLNTEAFF. The CDR3 nucleotides read TGTGCCAGTAGTCTATACAGCTTATTGAACACTGAAGCTTTCTTT.

The chain employs TRBV5-4 and TRBJ2-3; 8 bases fit TRBD1. The CDR3 spans 14 residues. Germline CDR1 reads SGHNT; CDR2 reads YYREEE (reference sequence). Losses at the gene ends were 6 bases for V and 14 bases for J; bases not matched to a gene: 17. The CDR3 DNA is TGTGCCAGCACCTCGATCGTTTTTGGGACAGGCTTGTATTTT. Protein product: CASTSIVFGTGLYF.

The V call is TRBV27, the J call TRBJ2-1; the D is unclear. This CDR3 is 11 amino acids long. The germline gives CDR1 MNHEY, CDR2 SMNVEV (reference sequence). V was shortened by 7 bases and J by 11 bases, with 12 bases between the two germline ends. Here the CDR3 reads CASTWGQKQFF. In nucleotides, the CDR3 is TGTGCCAGCACCTGGGGTCAGAAGCAGTTCTTC.

The chain recombines TRBV5-1 with TRBJ2-7; D is uncertain. This CDR3 has 12 residues. CDR1 SGHRS and CDR2 YFSETQ come from the germline V gene. Trimming cost V 0 bases and J 2 bases, with 3 bases left between them. This chain's CDR3 is CASSLEPYEQYF. The CDR3 DNA sequence: TGCGCCAGCAGCTTGGAACCCTACGAGCAGTACTTC.

CDR3 in DNA: TGTGCCAGCAGTTACTCGAATCCTCCGGGAGATGAAAAACTGTTTTTT. It translates to CASSYSNPPGDEKLFF. The gene calls are TRBV6-5 and TRBJ1-4; no clear D gene. Trimming took 0 bases from V and 6 from J, leaving 14 bases between them. The CDR3 runs to 16 residues. Germline V gene lookup returns CDR1 MNHEY and CDR2 SVGAGI.

This clone was seen a single time. The chain has TRBV2 and TRBJ2-2, with D maybe TRBD1 (5 bases). Germline assignment: CDR1 SNHLY and CDR2 FYNNEI. V dropped 5 bases and J dropped 0 bases, with 13 bases sitting between them. The CDR3 covers 16 residues. The CDR3 sequence: CASSQQGIANTGELFF. The CDR3 DNA is TGTGCCAGCAGTCAGCAGGGAATCGCGAACACCGGGGAGCTGTTTTTT.

Regarding this clone: At the DNA level, this CDR3 is encoded by other sequences in the same sample as well. The chain uses TRBV27 and TRBJ1-4; 7 positions match TRBD1. CDR1 and CDR2 (germline): MNHEY, SMNVEV (reference sequence). Trimming cost V 3 bases and J 8 bases; bases outside gene matches: 6. The CDR3 runs to 14 residues. The CDR3 region is CASSFRQGGEKLFF. CDR3 bases: TGTGCCAGCAGTTTTCGGCAGGGGGGCGAAAAACTGTTTTTT.

The genes are TRBV6-5 and TRBJ2-5; 7 nucleotides align to TRBD1. Trimming cost V 5 bases and J 1 base; bases outside gene matches: 7. This CDR3 region has 15 residues. Looked up from germline, CDR1 is MNHEY and CDR2 is SVGAGI. The CDR3 DNA is TGTGCCAGCAGTCCATCCGGGACAGCCCAAGAGACCCAGTACTTC. It is translated as CASSPSGTAQETQYF.

The chain recombines TRBV5-1 with TRBJ2-7; D remains unclear. The CDR3 is 14 residues long. The germline gives CDR1 SGHRS, CDR2 YFSETQ. Deletions cut 2 bases from V and 1 base from J, with 10 bases between. The CDR3, as DNA: TGCGCCAGCAGCTTCGGCCTTTTTTCCTACGAGCAGTACTTC. Translating gives CASSFGLFSYEQYF.